The 8 T cell receptor beta chains reported below all come from one sample, sequenced in a study of T cells in Graves' hyperthyroidism and ophthalmopathy. It was RNA transcripts that yielded the amplified TCR beta CDR3 regions. With the HTBI primer set, the TCR CDR3 went through a first round of RT-PCR. TCRdb ran MiXCR on the multiplex PCR reads and lists one entry per CDR3 protein. The sample includes 350,000 or so distinct CDR3 sequences, over 15% of them seen just once. Sequenced material: blood. The receptors shown here come from a woman in her fifties or sixties with Graves' hyperthyroidism.

There are a few counts of this clonotype. This chain connects TRBV20-1 to TRBJ1-3; 8 nucleotides line up with TRBD1. The CDR3 runs 17 residues. Trimming took 1 base from V and 2 from J; bases not matched to a gene: 10. Germline lookup yields CDR1 DFQATT and CDR2 SNEGSKA (reference sequence). The DNA of the CDR3 is TGCAGTGCTAGAGCCCTGACTGGACAGGGCGCTGGAAACACCATATATTTT. This gives the protein CSARALTGQGAGNTIYF.

J is TRBJ2-6 and V is TRBV19; the D is unclear. This CDR3 has 16 amino acids. Trimming left V 1 base short and J 0 bases short, with 7 bases between. Germline-derived CDR1 and CDR2 are LNHDA and SQIVND (reference sequence). The CDR3 spells CASSIGQLSGANVLTF. As DNA, the CDR3 is TGTGCCAGTAGTATAGGGCAGCTCTCTGGGGCCAACGTCCTGACTTTC. Looking up the rest from reference TRBV19 and TRBJ2-6 gives the full variable domain: DGGITQSPKYLFRKEGQNVTLSCEQNLNHDAMYWYRQDPGQGLRLIYYSQIVNDFQKGDIAEGYSVSREKKESFPLTVTSAQKNPTAFYLCASSIGQLSGANVLTFGAGSRLTVL.

This rearrangement joins TRBV27 to TRBJ2-1; TRBD2 matches at 7 bases. The CDR3 is 13 amino acids. Germline trimming cut 6 bases from V and 10 bases from J; bases unmatched to any gene: 9. Per the germline V gene, CDR1 is MNHEY and CDR2 is SMNVEV (reference sequence). The CDR3: CASRPTSADEQFF. CDR3 nucleotide sequence: TGTGCCAGCAGACCCACTAGCGCTGACGAGCAGTTCTTC.

This clonotype has a count of ten or more. This sequence joins TRBV6-1 and TRBJ2-7; TRBD1 aligns across 7 bases. CDR3 size: 14 residues. V shed 5 bases and J 0 bases; nucleotides not matched to a gene: 4. Germline V gene sequence: CDR1 MNHNS, CDR2 SASEGT. CDR3 in amino acids: CASSLRTGSYEQYF. CDR3 DNA: TGTGCCAGCAGTCTCCGGACAGGCTCCTACGAGCAGTACTTC.

This clonotype was seen at least ten times. The genes are TRBV12-3 or TRBV12-4 and TRBJ1-2, with TRBD1 identical over 9 bases. V dropped 2 bases and J dropped 3; count of bases not matched to a gene: 13. The CDR3 extends over 18 amino acids. As DNA, the CDR3 is TGTGCCAGCAGTTTATACGGGACAGGGAGGAAAAATGACTATGGCTACACCTTC. As protein: CASSLYGTGRKNDYGYTF.

This clonotype was seen repeatedly, ten times or more. CDR3 sequence reads: CASSFQQGLYEQYF. The CDR3, as DNA: TGTGCCAGCAGTTTCCAACAGGGGCTGTACGAGCAGTACTTC. The chain links TRBV28 to TRBJ2-7; TRBD1 matches at 7 bases. The V and J ends lost 3 bases and 4 bases, in that order; junction bases with no gene match: 6. The length of the CDR3 is 14 residues. Per germline, CDR1 MDHEN and CDR2 SYDVKM.

Many counts were recorded for this clonotype. J is TRBJ1-1 and V is TRBV18; no clear D. Trimming stripped 3 bases from V and 3 bases from J, with 8 bases between. The CDR3 is 13 residues long. Germline-derived CDR1 and CDR2 are KGHSH and LQKENI. Written as DNA, the CDR3 is TGTGCCAGCTCACCTCAGAGCGACACTGAAGCTTTCTTT. Its protein product is CASSPQSDTEAFF.

There are many counts of this clonotype. The CDR3 region has the DNA TGTGCCAGCAGGGGTCGGACAGGGGGAGCCTACGAGCAGTACTTC. It specifies CASRGRTGGAYEQYF. The V and J genes are TRBV2 and TRBJ2-7; 10 bases map to TRBD1. The V and J ends lost 6 bases and 2 bases, in that order; junction bases with no gene match: 7. The CDR3 is made up of 15 amino acids. CDR1 and CDR2 from the germline V gene are SNHLY and FYNNEI.